This record looks at one T cell receptor (beta chain) sequence and its context. The data were taken from a study of OX40 agonist ivuxolimab in advanced cancers. Study summary: Intravenous ivuxolimab was administered to patients every 2 weeks at 0.01 to 10 mg/kg. Partial responses, seen in three patients, involved one hepatocellular carcinoma and two cutaneous melanomas.

CDR1 and CDR2 from the germline V gene are SGHVS and FNYEAQ. This CDR3 has 13 amino acids. The J segment lost 0 bases and the V segment lost 5 bases, leaving 0 bases of the junction unmatched. TCRdb keeps only in-frame clones here, not all; method: immunoSEQ multiplex PCR. The sample carries approximately 35,000 clones, roughly four fifths recorded once. The V call is TRBV7-6, the J call TRBJ1-1, with TRBD1 identical over 7 bases. This specimen was CD4+ or CD8+ T cells sorted from blood, taken in a trial of the OX40 agonist ivuxolimab. The sequence came from an adult with an advanced solid tumor such as melanoma, head and neck, liver or kidney cancer. The DNA of the CDR3 is TGTGCCAGCAGCGGACAGGTGAACACTGAAGCTTTCTTT. Its protein product is CASSGQVNTEAFF. The whole variable domain, remainder taken from reference TRBV7-6 and TRBJ1-1, is GAGVSQSPRYKVTKRGQDVALRCDPISGHVSLYWYRQALGQGPEFLTYFNYEAQQDKSGLPNDRFSAERPEGSISTLTIQRTEQRDSAMYRCASSGQVNTEAFFGQGTRLTVV.